This T cell receptor (beta chain) was identified in a study of blood T cell repertoires in COVID-19. Study-wide context: There were acute and convalescent COVID-19 samples, and they came from the United States, Italy and Spain.

This clone was recorded once. The junction had 8 bases not matched to a gene; V was cut back by 1 base and J by 10 bases. Germline values: CDR1 LGHNA, CDR2 YNFKEQ. The CDR3 sequence is 16 residues long. Original data processing: Amplification of reference gene primers provided the estimated nucleated cell counts. The method was immunoSEQ multiplex PCR; TCRdb's version includes in-frame clones alone and lacks a portion of them. The V and J calls and clone size come from that table; D and trimming were worked out from the DNA. The table has 410,000 or so clones, 89% seen once. The chain combines TRBV4-2 with TRBJ1-6; 9 bases map to TRBD1. The sample consisted of peripheral blood. This clonotype was sampled from a woman aged 40 to 49 with COVID-19, enrolled during active disease. CDR3 loop: CASSQVWDRDGSPLHF. DNA for the CDR3: TGTGCCAGCAGCCAAGTCTGGGACAGGGACGGGTCACCCCTCCACTTT.